The next 8 T cell receptor beta chains were all read from a single sample in a study of T cells after yellow fever vaccination (dated by TCRdb to between 2018 and 2021). The sample's treatment or condition label is to be understood as: live attenuated yellow fever vaccine strain. The library was prepared using 5' RACE. Sequencing relied on an Illumina HiSeq 2500. TCRdb trimmed the raw reads at Q25, called clones with MiXCR and kept productive beta chains. When rows share a CDR3 protein, they turn into one entry using the most common DNA and genes. This sample lists 20,000 to 25,000 distinct CDR3 sequences; 3% to 4% were detected once. Roughly 0.9% of the sample is in the top ten clones. The specimen was PBMCs, either bulk or a sorted T-cell subset (CD4+, CD8+, memory, or dextramer-sorted; not recorded which), collected around 45 days after the first yellow fever vaccination. These receptors were obtained from a man between 18 and 29 years old who received the YFV17D yellow fever vaccine.

In its sample, this clonotype was seen many times. This rearrangement joins TRBV4-3 to TRBJ1-6; a weak D match, TRBD1 (5 bases). Trimming removed 0 bases from V and 0 bases from J, with 12 bases in between. CDR1 is LGHNA and CDR2 is YSLEER in the germline V gene. This CDR3 is built from 18 residues. This chain's CDR3 is CASSQERPGSSYNSPLHF. The DNA for the CDR3 is TGCGCCAGCAGCCAAGAGAGGCCAGGGAGCTCCTATAATTCACCCCTCCACTTT.

This clonotype was recorded many times. The chain recombines TRBV12-5 with TRBJ1-6; D gene uncertain. This CDR3 is 16 amino acids long. V gave up 0 bases and J gave up 9 bases, with 15 bases separating them. In germline, CDR1 is LGHNT, CDR2 FRNRAP. The CDR3 loop reads CASGLVLGELSSPLHF. CDR3 in DNA: TGTGCTAGTGGTTTGGTACTTGGGGAGTTATCTTCACCCCTCCACTTT.

Points on this clonotype: Compared with germline, one end of the junction differs, possibly owing to a read error. The chain employs TRBV7-9 and TRBJ1-2; D ambiguous. CDR3 length: 13 residues. Germline V gives CDR1 SEHNR, CDR2 FQNEAQ (reference sequence). The CDR3 reads CAISPGFNYCYTF. CDR3 bases: TGTGCCATCAGCCCGGGGTTTAACTATTGCTACACCTTC.

This clonotype was recorded at least ten times. The chain joins TRBV7-2 to TRBJ2-3, with 9 bases that match TRBD1. CDR1 is SGHTA and CDR2 is FQGNSA in the germline V gene. The V gene end was trimmed by 6 bases and the J gene end by 9 bases; junction bases not matched to a gene: 7. CDR3 length equals 13 residues. The CDR3 spells CASRRTGGGTQYF. The CDR3 nucleotides are TGTGCCAGCAGGCGAACAGGGGGCGGGACGCAGTATTTT.

This clonotype was seen at least ten times. The V call is TRBV11-2, the J call TRBJ2-7; D ambiguous. Germline CDR1 reads SGHAT; CDR2 reads FQNNGV. V lost 0 bases and J 0 bases, leaving 3 bases between the germline ends. The CDR3 extends over 13 amino acids. As DNA, the CDR3 is TGTGCCAGCAGCTTAGAATTCTCCTACGAGCAGTACGTC. Its translation is CASSLEFSYEQYV.

The sample holds many counts of this clonotype. This chain uses TRBV5-4 with TRBJ2-2; 12 bases are shared with TRBD2. Trimming took 4 bases from V and 6 from J; bases not matched to a gene: 7. The CDR3 is 16 residues long. CDR1 is SGHNT, CDR2 YYREEE, per germline (reference sequence). The CDR3 DNA reads as TGTGCCAGCAGCCCTCGGACTAGCGGGGTCGCCGGGGAGCTGTTTTTT. This translates into CASSPRTSGVAGELFF.

Many counts were recorded for this clonotype. The V gene is TRBV6-2 or TRBV6-3, the J gene TRBJ2-7, with unresolved D. V lost 0 bases, J lost 2 bases, and 5 bases lay in between. Germline assignment: CDR1 MNHEY and CDR2 SVGEGT. The CDR3 has 13 residues. The CDR3 coding sequence is TGTGCCAGCAGTTACTCGAACACCTACGAGCAGTACTTC. This translates into CASSYSNTYEQYF.

At least ten counts were recorded for this clonotype. The rearrangement joins TRBV5-1 to TRBJ2-5; D is uncertain. V lost 5 bases and J lost 2, with 7 bases in between. The CDR3 has 12 amino acids. Germline loops: CDR1 SGHRS, CDR2 YFSETQ. CDR3 region: CASSWKQETQYF. As DNA, the CDR3 is TGCGCCAGCAGTTGGAAGCAAGAGACCCAGTACTTC.